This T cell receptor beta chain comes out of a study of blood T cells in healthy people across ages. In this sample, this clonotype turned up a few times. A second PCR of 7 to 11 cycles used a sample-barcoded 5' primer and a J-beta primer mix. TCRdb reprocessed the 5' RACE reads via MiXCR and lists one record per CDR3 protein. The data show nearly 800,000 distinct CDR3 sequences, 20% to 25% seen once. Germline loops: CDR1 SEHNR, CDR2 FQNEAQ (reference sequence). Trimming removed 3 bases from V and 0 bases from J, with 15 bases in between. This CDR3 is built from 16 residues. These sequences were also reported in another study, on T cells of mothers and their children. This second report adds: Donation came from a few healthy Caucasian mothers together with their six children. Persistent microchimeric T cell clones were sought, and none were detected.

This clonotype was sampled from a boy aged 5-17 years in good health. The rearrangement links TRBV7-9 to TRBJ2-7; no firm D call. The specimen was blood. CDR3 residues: CASSFPSDSSSYEQYF. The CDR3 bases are TGTGCCAGCAGCTTTCCTAGTGACTCTTCCTCCTACGAGCAGTACTTC. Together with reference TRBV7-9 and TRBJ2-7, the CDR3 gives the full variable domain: DTGVSQNPRHKITKRGQNVTFRCDPISEHNRLYWYRQTLGQGPEFLTYFQNEAQLEKSRLLSDRFSAERPKGSFSTLEIQRTEQGDSAMYLCASSFPSDSSSYEQYFGPGTRLTVT.